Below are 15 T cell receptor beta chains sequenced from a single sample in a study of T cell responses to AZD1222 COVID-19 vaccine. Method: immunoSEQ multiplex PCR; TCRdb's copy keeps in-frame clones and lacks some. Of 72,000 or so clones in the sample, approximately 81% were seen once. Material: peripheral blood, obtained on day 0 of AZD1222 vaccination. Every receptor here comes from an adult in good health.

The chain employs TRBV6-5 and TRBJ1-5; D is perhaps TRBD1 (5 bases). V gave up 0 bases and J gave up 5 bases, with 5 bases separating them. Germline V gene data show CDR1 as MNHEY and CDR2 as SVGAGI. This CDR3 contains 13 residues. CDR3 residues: CASSYSGDQPQHF. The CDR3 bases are TGTGCCAGCAGTTACTCGGGGGATCAGCCCCAGCATTTT.

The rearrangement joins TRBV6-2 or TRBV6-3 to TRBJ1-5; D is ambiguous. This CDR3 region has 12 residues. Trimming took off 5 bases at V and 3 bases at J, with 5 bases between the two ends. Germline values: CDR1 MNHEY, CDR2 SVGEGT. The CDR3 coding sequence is TGTGCCAGCAGTACTACCAATCAGCCCCAGCATTTT. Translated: CASSTTNQPQHF.

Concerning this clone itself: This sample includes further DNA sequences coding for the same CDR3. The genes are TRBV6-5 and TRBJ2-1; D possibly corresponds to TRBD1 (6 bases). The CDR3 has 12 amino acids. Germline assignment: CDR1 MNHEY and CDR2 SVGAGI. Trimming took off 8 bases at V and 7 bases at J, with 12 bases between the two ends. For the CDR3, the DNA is TGTGCCAGCGCACAGGGTAATAATGAGCAGTTCTTC. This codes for CASAQGNNEQFF.

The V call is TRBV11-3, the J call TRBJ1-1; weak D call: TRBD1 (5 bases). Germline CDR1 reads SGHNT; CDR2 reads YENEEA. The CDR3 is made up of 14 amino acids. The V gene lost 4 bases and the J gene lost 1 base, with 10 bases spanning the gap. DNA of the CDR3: TGTGCCAGCAGCTCGGGGGAGAGGAACACTGAAGCTTTCTTT. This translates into CASSSGERNTEAFF.

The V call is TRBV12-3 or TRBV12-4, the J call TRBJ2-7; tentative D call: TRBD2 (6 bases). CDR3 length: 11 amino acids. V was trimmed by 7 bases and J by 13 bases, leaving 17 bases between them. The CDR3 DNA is TGTGCCAGCACATATAGACTAGTATCCTACTTC. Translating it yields CASTYRLVSYF.

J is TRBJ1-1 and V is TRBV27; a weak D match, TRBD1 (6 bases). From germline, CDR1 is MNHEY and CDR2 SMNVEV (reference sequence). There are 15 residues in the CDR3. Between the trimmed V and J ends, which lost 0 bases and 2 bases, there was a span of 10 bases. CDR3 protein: CASSLSRQDNTEAFF. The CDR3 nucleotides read TGTGCCAGCAGTTTATCCCGACAGGACAACACTGAAGCTTTCTTT.

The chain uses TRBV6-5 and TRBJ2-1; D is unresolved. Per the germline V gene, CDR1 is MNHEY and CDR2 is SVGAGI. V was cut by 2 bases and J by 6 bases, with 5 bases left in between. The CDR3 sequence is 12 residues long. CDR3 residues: CASSYVVNEQFF. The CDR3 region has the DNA TGTGCCAGCAGTTACGTGGTCAATGAGCAGTTCTTC.

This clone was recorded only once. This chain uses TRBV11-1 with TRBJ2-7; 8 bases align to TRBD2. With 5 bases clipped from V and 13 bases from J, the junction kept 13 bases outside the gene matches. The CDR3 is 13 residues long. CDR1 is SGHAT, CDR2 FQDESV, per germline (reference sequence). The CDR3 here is CASSLGGLGVTYF. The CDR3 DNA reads TGTGCCAGCAGCCTGGGGGGACTAGGCGTAACCTACTTC.

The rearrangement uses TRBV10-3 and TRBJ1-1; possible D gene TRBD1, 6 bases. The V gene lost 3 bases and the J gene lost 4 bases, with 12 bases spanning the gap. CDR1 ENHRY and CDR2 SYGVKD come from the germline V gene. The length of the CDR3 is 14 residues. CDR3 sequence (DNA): TGTGCCATCAGTGAAGGAGGGGGTTTCACTGAAGCTTTCTTT. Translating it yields CAISEGGGFTEAFF.

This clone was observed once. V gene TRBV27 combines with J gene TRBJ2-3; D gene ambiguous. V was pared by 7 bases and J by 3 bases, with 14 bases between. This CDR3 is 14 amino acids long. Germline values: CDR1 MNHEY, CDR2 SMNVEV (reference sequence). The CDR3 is CASNARRPTDTQYF. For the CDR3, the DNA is TGTGCCAGCAACGCGAGGAGACCTACAGATACGCAGTATTTT.

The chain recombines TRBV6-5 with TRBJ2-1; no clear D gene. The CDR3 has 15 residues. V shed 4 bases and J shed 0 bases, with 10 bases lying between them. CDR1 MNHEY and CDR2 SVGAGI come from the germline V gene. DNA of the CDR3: TGTGCCAGCAGTTGGCAACAGAGCTCCTACAATGAGCAGTTCTTC. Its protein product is CASSWQQSSYNEQFF.

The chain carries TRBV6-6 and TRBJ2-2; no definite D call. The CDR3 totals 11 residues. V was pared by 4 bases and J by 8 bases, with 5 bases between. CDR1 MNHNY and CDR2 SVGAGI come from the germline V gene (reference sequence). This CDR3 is CASSSQGELFF. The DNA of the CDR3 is TGTGCCAGCAGTTCACAGGGGGAGCTGTTTTTT.

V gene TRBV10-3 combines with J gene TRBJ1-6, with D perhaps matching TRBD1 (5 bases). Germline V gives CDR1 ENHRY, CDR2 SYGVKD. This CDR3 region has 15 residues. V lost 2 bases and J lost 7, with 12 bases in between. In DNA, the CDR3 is TGTGCCATCAGTGAGAGGGGAAAACACAATTCACCCCTCCACTTT. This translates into CAISERGKHNSPLHF.

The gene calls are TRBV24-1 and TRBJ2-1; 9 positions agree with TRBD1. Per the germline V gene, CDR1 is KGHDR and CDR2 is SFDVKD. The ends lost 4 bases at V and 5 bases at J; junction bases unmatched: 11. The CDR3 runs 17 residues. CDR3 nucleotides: TGTGCCACCAGTGACGGCATAGGACAGGGGTCCAACAATGAGCAGTTCTTC. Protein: CATSDGIGQGSNNEQFF.

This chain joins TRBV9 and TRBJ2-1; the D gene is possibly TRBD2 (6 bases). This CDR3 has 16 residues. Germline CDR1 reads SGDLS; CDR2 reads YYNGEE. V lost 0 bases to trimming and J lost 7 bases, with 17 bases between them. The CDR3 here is CASSVEAGKIINEQFF. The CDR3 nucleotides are TGTGCCAGCAGCGTAGAGGCGGGGAAGATAATTAATGAGCAGTTCTTC.